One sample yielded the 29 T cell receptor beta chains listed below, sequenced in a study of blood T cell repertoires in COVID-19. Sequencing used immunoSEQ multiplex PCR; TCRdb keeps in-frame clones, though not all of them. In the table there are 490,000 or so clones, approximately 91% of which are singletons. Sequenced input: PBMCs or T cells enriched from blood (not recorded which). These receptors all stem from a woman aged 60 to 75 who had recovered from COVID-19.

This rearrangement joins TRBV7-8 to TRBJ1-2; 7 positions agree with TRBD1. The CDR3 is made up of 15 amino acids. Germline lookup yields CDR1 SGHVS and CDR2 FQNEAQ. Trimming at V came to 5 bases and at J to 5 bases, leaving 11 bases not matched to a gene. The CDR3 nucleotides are TGTGCCAGCAGCCAAGGGTACCAGGGGGGTTATGGCTACACCTTC. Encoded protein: CASSQGYQGGYGYTF.

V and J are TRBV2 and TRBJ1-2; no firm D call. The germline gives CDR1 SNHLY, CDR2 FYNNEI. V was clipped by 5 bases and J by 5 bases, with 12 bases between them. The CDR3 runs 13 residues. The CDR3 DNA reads TGTGCCAGCAGTCTACAAGGAGGGTATGGCTACACCTTC. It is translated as CASSLQGGYGYTF.

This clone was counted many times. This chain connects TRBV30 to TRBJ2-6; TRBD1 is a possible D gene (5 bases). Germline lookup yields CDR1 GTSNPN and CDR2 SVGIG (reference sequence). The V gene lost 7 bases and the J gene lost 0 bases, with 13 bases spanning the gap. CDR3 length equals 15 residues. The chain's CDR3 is CASGSRFSGANVLTF. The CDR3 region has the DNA TGTGCCTCAGGGTCTAGGTTCTCTGGGGCCAACGTCCTGACTTTC. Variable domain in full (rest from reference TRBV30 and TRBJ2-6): SQTIHQWPATLVQPVGSPLSLECTVEGTSNPNLYWYRQAAGRGLQLLFYSVGIGQISSEVPQNLSASRPQDRQFILSSKKLLLSDSGFYLCASGSRFSGANVLTFGAGSRLTVL.

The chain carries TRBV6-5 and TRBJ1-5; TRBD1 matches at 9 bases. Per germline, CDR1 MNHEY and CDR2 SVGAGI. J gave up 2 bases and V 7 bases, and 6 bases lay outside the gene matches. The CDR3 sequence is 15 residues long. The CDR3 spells CASTSDRGGNQPQHF. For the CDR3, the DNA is TGTGCCAGCACCTCGGACAGGGGCGGCAATCAGCCCCAGCATTTT.

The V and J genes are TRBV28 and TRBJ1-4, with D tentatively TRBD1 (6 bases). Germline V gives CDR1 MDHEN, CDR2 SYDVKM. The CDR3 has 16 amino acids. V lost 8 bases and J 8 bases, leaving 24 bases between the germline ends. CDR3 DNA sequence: TGTGCCAGCCAGGGGCCTGGTTGGACACCGGCGGAAAAACTGTTTTTT. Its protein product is CASQGPGWTPAEKLFF.

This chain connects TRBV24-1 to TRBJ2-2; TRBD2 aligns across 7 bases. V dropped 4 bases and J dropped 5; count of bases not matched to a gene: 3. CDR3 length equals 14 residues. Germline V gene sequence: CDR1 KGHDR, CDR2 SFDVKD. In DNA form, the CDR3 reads TGTGCCACCAGTGACTGGGGAGGGACCGGGGAGCTGTTTTTT. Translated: CATSDWGGTGELFF.

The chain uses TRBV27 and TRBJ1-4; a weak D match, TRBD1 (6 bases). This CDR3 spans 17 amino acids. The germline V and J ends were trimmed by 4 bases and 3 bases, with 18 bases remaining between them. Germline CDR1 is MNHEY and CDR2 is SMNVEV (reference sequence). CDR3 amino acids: CASSSYPQGKANEKLFF. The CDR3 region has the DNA TGTGCCAGCAGTTCTTACCCCCAGGGGAAGGCTAATGAAAAACTGTTTTTT.

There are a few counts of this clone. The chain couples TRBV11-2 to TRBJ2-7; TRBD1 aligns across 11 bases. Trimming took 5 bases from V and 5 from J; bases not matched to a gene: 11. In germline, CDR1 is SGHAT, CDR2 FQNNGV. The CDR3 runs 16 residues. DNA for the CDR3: TGTGCCAGCAGCCCGTGGACAGGGGGCTTCGAGAACGAGCAGTACTTC. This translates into CASSPWTGGFENEQYF. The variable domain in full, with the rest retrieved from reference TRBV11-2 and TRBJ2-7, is EAGVAQSPRYKIIEKRQSVAFWCNPISGHATLYWYQQILGQGPKLLIQFQNNGVVDDSQLPKDRFSAERLKGVDSTLKIQPAKLEDSAVYLCASSPWTGGFENEQYFGPGTRLTVT.

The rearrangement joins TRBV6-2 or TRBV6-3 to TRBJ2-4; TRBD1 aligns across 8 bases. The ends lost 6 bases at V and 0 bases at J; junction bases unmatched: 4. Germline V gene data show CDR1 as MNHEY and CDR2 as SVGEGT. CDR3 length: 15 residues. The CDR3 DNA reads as TGTGCCAGCAGCGGACAGGGACTAGCCAAAAACATTCAGTACTTC. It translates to CASSGQGLAKNIQYF.

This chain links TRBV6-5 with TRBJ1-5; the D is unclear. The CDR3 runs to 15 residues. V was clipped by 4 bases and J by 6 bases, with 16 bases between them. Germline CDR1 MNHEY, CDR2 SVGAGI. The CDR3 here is CASSFSIAGGQPQHF. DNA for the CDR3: TGTGCCAGCAGTTTCAGCATAGCCGGCGGTCAGCCCCAGCATTTT.

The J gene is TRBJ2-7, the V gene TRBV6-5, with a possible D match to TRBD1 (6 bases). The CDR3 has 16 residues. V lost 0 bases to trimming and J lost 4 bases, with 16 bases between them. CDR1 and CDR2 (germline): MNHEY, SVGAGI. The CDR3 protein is CASSYSRRGIGYEQYF. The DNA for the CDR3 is TGTGCCAGCAGTTACTCGCGAAGGGGGATCGGATACGAGCAGTACTTC.

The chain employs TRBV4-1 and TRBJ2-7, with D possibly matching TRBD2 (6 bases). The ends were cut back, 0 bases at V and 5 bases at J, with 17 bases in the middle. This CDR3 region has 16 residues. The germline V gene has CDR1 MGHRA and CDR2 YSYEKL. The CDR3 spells CASSQDWGELLHEQYF. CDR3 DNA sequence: TGCGCCAGCAGCCAAGATTGGGGGGAGTTACTCCACGAGCAGTACTTC.

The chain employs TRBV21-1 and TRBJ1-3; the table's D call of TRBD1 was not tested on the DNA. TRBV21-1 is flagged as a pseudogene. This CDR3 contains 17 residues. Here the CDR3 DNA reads TGTGCCAGCAGCAATCACCTAGGACAGGGCATTGGAAACACCATATATTTT. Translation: CASSNHLGQGIGNTIYF.

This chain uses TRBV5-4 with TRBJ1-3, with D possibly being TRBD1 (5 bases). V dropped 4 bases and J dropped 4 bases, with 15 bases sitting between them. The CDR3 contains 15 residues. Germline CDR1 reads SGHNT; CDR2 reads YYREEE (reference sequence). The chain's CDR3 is CASSIGGLGGNTIYF. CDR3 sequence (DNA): TGTGCCAGCAGCATCGGGGGTCTTGGGGGAAACACCATATATTTT.

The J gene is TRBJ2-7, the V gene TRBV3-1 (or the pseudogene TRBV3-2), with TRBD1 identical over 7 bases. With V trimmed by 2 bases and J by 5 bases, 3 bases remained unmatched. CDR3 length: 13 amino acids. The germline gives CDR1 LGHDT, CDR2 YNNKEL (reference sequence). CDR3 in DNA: TGTGCCAGCAGCCAATACAGGGGCAACGAGCAGTACTTC. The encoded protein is CASSQYRGNEQYF.

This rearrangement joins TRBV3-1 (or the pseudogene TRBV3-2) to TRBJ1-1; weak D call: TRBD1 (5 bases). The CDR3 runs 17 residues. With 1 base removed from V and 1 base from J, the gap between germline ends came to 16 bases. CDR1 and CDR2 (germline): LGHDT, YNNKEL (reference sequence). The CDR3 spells CASSQVMAGRSNTEAFF. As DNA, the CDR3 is TGTGCCAGCAGCCAAGTCATGGCAGGGCGCTCGAACACTGAAGCTTTCTTT.

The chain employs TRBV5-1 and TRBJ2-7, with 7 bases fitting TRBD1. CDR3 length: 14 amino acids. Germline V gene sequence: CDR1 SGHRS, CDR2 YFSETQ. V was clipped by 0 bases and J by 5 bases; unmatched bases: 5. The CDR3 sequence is CASSLAGGHDEQYV. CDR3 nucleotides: TGCGCCAGCAGCTTGGCAGGGGGTCACGACGAGCAGTACGTC.

In DNA, the CDR3 is TGTGCCAGCAGTGATTTTAGTGAGAGCTCTGGGGCCAACGTCCTGACTTTC. Amino acids: CASSDFSESSGANVLTF. J is TRBJ2-6 and V is TRBV2; D call uncertain. The CDR3 runs to 17 residues. V shed 3 bases and J shed 0 bases, with 12 bases lying between them. Germline assignment: CDR1 SNHLY and CDR2 FYNNEI.

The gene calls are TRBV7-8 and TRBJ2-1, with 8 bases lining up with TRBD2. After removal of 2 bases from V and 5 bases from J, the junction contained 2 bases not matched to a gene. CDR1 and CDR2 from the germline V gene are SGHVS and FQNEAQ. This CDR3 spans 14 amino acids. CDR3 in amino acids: CASSLYGGDNEQFF. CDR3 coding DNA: TGTGCCAGCAGCTTATACGGGGGGGACAATGAGCAGTTCTTC.

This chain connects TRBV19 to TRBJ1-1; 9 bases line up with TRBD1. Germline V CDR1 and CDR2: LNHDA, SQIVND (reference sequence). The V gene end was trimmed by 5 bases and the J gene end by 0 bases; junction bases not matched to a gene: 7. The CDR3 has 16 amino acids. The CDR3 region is CASSFPGTGMNTEAFF. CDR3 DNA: TGTGCCAGTAGTTTTCCTGGGACAGGGATGAACACTGAAGCTTTCTTT.

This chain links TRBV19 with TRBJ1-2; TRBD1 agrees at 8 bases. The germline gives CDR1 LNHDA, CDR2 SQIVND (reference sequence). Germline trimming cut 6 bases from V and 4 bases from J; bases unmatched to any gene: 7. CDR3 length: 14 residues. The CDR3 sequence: CASSQGAPLYGYTF. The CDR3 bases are TGTGCCAGTAGCCAGGGGGCCCCGCTCTATGGCTACACCTTC.

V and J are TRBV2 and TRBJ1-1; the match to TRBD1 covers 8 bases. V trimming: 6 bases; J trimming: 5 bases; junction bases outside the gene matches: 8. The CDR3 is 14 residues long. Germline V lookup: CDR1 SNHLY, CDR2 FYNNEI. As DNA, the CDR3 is TGTGCCAGCAGAGGTGACAGGGGAGGGACTGAAGCTTTCTTT. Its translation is CASRGDRGGTEAFF.

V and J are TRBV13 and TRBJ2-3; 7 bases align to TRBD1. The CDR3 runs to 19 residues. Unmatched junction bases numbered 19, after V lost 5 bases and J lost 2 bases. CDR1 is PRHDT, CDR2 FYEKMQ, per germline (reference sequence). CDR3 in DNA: TGTGCCAGCAGCGTCCGACAGGGTCAGGGAGTTTTTTCCACAGATACGCAGTATTTT. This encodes CASSVRQGQGVFSTDTQYF.

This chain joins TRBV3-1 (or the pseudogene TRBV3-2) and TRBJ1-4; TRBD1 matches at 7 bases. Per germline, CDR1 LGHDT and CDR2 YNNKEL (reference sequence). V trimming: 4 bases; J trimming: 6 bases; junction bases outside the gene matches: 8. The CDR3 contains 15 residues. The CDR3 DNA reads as TGTGCCAGCAGCCCCACAGGGGCGCGGGATGAAAAACTGTTTTTT. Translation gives CASSPTGARDEKLFF.

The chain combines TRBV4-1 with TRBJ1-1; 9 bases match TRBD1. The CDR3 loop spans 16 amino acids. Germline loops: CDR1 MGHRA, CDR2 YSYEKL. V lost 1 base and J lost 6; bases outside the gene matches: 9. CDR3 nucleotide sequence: TGCGCCAGCAGCCAAGTTAGCCGGGACAGGGAGCCTGAAGCTTTCTTT. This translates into CASSQVSRDREPEAFF.

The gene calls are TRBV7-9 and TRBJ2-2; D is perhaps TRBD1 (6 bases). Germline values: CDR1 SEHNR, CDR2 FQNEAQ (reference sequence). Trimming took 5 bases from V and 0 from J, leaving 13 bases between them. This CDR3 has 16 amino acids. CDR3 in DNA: TGTGCCAGCAGCATGGGGACACCCGCGAACACCGGGGAGCTGTTTTTT. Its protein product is CASSMGTPANTGELFF.

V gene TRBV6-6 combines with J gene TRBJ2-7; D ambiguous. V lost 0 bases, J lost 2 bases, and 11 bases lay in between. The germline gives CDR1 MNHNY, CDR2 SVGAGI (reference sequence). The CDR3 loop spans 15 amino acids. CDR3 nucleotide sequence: TGTGCCAGCAGTTACTCGAACCGCGTACCCTACGAGCAGTACTTC. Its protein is CASSYSNRVPYEQYF.

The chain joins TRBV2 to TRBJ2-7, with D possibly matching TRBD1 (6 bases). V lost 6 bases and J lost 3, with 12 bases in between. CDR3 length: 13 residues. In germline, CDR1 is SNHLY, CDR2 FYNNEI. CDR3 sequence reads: CASRGIQGYEQYF. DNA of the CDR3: TGTGCCAGCAGGGGGATACAGGGCTACGAGCAGTACTTC.

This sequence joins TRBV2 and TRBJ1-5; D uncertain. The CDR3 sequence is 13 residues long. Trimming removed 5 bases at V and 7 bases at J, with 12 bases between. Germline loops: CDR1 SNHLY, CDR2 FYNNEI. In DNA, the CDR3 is TGTGCCAGCAGTCTTCAGATCGAACAGCCCCAGCATTTT. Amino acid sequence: CASSLQIEQPQHF.